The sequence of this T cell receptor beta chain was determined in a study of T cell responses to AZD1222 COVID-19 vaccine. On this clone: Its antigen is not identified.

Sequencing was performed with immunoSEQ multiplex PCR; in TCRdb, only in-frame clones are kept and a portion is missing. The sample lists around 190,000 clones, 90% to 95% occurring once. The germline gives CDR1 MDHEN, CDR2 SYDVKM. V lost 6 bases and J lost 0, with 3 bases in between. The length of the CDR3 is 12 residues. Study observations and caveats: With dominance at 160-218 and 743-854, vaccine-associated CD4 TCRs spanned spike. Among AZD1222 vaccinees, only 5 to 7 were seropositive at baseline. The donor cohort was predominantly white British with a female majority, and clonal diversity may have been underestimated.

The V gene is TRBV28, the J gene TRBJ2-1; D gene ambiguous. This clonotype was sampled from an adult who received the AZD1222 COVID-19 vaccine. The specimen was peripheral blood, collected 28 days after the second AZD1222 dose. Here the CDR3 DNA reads TGTGCCAGCAGCCTCTCCTACAATGAGCAGTTCTTC. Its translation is CASSLSYNEQFF.